A single sample is the source of the 21 T cell receptor beta chains below, sequenced in a study of blood T cell repertoires in COVID-19. This table comes from immunoSEQ multiplex PCR, and its TCRdb copy is limited to in-frame clones, with some not included. The repertoire holds about 110,000 clones, with over 70% as singletons. The specimen sequenced was peripheral blood. Every receptor here comes from a human donor with acute or convalescent COVID-19. The donor label of this sample is uncertain.

This clone was detected once. V usage is TRBV7-2 and J usage is TRBJ1-5; perhaps TRBD1 as D (5 bases). Germline CDR1 and CDR2: SGHTA and FQGNSA. Between the trimmed V and J ends, which lost 5 bases and 8 bases, there was a span of 16 bases. The CDR3 consists of 14 residues. The CDR3 nucleotides read TGTGCCAGCAGCGATGACAGTCGGGGGGAGCCCCAGCATTTT. Protein: CASSDDSRGEPQHF.

CDR3 region: CASSQTGDGPQHF. As DNA, the CDR3 is TGTGCCAGCTCCCAGACAGGGGACGGACCCCAGCATTTT. The chain employs TRBV18 and TRBJ1-5; TRBD1 matches at 8 bases. The CDR3 contains 13 residues. The V and J ends lost 6 bases and 10 bases, in that order; junction bases with no gene match: 8. Germline CDR1 is KGHSH and CDR2 is LQKENI.

This clone was found a few times. The rearrangement links TRBV5-1 to TRBJ2-3; D is perhaps TRBD2 (7 bases). Germline V lookup: CDR1 SGHRS, CDR2 YFSETQ. This CDR3 has 16 amino acids. Trimming removed 0 bases from V and 2 bases from J, with 13 bases in between. Here the CDR3 reads CASSLEGGASTDTQYF. CDR3 sequence (DNA): TGCGCCAGCAGCTTGGAAGGGGGGGCCTCCACAGATACGCAGTATTTT.

The chain is built from TRBV30 and TRBJ2-7; the match to TRBD1 covers 9 bases. Germline V gene lookup returns CDR1 GTSNPN and CDR2 SVGIG (reference sequence). V gave up 5 bases and J gave up 7 bases; unmatched junction bases: 12. The CDR3 runs 14 residues. The CDR3 coding sequence is TGTGCCTGGGTGGGGACAGGGCTATTAGGGGAGCAGTACTTC. Amino acid sequence: CAWVGTGLLGEQYF. The whole variable domain, remainder taken from reference TRBV30 and TRBJ2-7, is SQTIHQWPATLVQPVGSPLSLECTVEGTSNPNLYWYRQAAGRGLQLLFYSVGIGQISSEVPQNLSASRPQDRQFILSSKKLLLSDSGFYLCAWVGTGLLGEQYFGPGTRLTVT.

The chain uses TRBV4-2 and TRBJ1-2; 7 bases are a match to TRBD1. V gave up 4 bases and J gave up 0 bases; unmatched junction bases: 8. Looked up from germline, CDR1 is LGHNA and CDR2 is YNFKEQ. The CDR3 extends over 16 amino acids. CDR3 nucleotides: TGTGCCAGCAGCCGGAGAGGGGACAGAGCTAACTATGGCTACACCTTC. It is translated as CASSRRGDRANYGYTF.

The chain employs TRBV11-2 and TRBJ2-1, with 9 bases aligning to TRBD1. Germline V CDR1 and CDR2: SGHAT, FQNNGV. CDR3 length: 14 amino acids. V gave up 5 bases and J gave up 7 bases; unmatched junction bases: 6. CDR3 region: CASSPGQGRNEQFF. CDR3 in DNA: TGTGCCAGCAGCCCGGGACAGGGCCGTAATGAGCAGTTCTTC.

This chain joins TRBV6-5 and TRBJ2-5; D gene ambiguous. V was shortened by 4 bases and J by 5 bases, with 5 bases between the two germline ends. This CDR3 contains 11 residues. Germline assignment: CDR1 MNHEY and CDR2 SVGAGI. CDR3 DNA sequence: TGTGCCAGCAGTTTCGGGGAGACCCAGTACTTC. Translated: CASSFGETQYF.

The chain recombines TRBV2 with TRBJ2-5, with 10 bases that match TRBD1. Germline V gives CDR1 SNHLY, CDR2 FYNNEI. The trim removed 5 bases at V and 7 bases at J, leaving 7 bases unmatched. The CDR3 consists of 14 residues. The CDR3 reads CASSWDRGTGTQYF. DNA for the CDR3: TGTGCCAGCAGTTGGGACAGGGGAACAGGGACCCAGTACTTC.

The rearrangement links TRBV19 to TRBJ1-6, with TRBD1 matching 7 bases. From germline, CDR1 is LNHDA and CDR2 SQIVND (reference sequence). After removal of 5 bases from V and 7 bases from J, the junction contained 11 bases not matched to a gene. This CDR3 is 16 amino acids long. This CDR3 is CASSPKPQGGNSPLHF. The DNA of the CDR3 is TGTGCCAGTAGTCCAAAGCCTCAGGGGGGCAATTCACCCCTCCACTTT.

This clone was found once. The genes are TRBV10-3 and TRBJ1-2, with a tentative D call TRBD1 (6 bases). The CDR3 runs to 14 residues. V lost 6 bases to trimming and J lost 2 bases, with 13 bases between them. Germline CDR1 and CDR2: ENHRY and SYGVKD. The CDR3 reads CAISGTTLNYGYTF. Written as DNA, the CDR3 is TGTGCCATCAGCGGGACAACTTTAAACTATGGCTACACCTTC.

The chain is built from TRBV30 and TRBJ2-3; D possibly corresponds to TRBD2 (6 bases). Germline CDR1 reads GTSNPN; CDR2 reads SVGIG (reference sequence). The CDR3 spans 15 residues. The V end was cut by 4 bases, the J end by 0 bases, with 14 bases between. Here the CDR3 DNA reads TGTGCCTGGACCCAAGCGGGCCTTAGCACAGATACGCAGTATTTT. This sequence encodes CAWTQAGLSTDTQYF.

This chain joins TRBV29-1 and TRBJ1-2, with TRBD1 matching 11 bases. The CDR3 covers 13 residues. Unmatched junction bases numbered 3, after V lost 3 bases and J lost 6 bases. Germline V gives CDR1 SQVTM, CDR2 ANQGSEA. Written as DNA, the CDR3 is TGCAGCGTTGACGGACAGGGGGCGGATGGCTACACCTTC. Its protein is CSVDGQGADGYTF.

The chain employs TRBV4-2 and TRBJ2-5; 11 bases fit TRBD1. The CDR3 runs to 16 residues. Germline V gene data show CDR1 as LGHNA and CDR2 as YNFKEQ. After removal of 4 bases from V and 2 bases from J, the junction contained 6 bases not matched to a gene. CDR3 sequence reads: CASSPRTGGGQETQYF. The CDR3 region has the DNA TGTGCCAGCAGCCCTCGGACAGGGGGCGGGCAAGAGACCCAGTACTTC.

Here the CDR3 DNA reads TGCAGCTTCCAAGGGACTAGCATCTACGAGCAGTACTTC. Its translation: CSFQGTSIYEQYF. This chain links TRBV29-1 with TRBJ2-7, with 9 bases that match TRBD2. This CDR3 comprises 13 residues. The germline gives CDR1 SQVTM, CDR2 ANQGSEA. J was trimmed by 3 bases and V by 8 bases; bases with no gene match: 8.

This clone was observed a handful of times. The rearrangement uses TRBV18 and TRBJ1-1; TRBD1 matches at 8 bases. The trim removed 0 bases at V and 0 bases at J, leaving 9 bases unmatched. The germline V gene has CDR1 KGHSH and CDR2 LQKENI. This CDR3 is built from 18 residues. The CDR3 region has the DNA TGTGCCAGCTCACCACCCGGACAGGGAGTGGGTATGAACACTGAAGCTTTCTTT. Its protein product is CASSPPGQGVGMNTEAFF.

J is TRBJ1-5 and V is TRBV6-5, with D possibly matching TRBD1 (6 bases). Germline V gives CDR1 MNHEY, CDR2 SVGAGI. Trimming removed 10 bases at V and 10 bases at J, with 20 bases between. The CDR3 totals 13 residues. The CDR3 DNA reads as TGTGCCACCCAACGGGAGGGGGGAACACCCCAGCATTTT. This sequence encodes CATQREGGTPQHF.

The chain combines TRBV3-1 (or the pseudogene TRBV3-2) with TRBJ2-5, with D possibly TRBD2 on 7 matching bases. With 1 base removed from V and 0 bases from J, the gap between germline ends came to 12 bases. CDR1 and CDR2 from the germline V gene are LGHDT and YNNKEL (reference sequence). CDR3 length equals 16 residues. The CDR3 DNA is TGTGCCAGCAGCCAAGGACGGGGGGCGTACCAAGAGACCCAGTACTTC. As protein: CASSQGRGAYQETQYF.

This chain joins TRBV6-1 and TRBJ2-3; D is perhaps TRBD1 (6 bases). V lost 4 bases and J lost 0, with 17 bases in between. The CDR3 loop spans 17 amino acids. CDR1 and CDR2 from the germline V gene are MNHNS and SASEGT. Here the CDR3 reads CASSARIYRVSTDTQYF. In DNA form, the CDR3 reads TGTGCCAGCAGTGCCCGGATTTACAGGGTGAGCACAGATACGCAGTATTTT.

The V gene is TRBV4-2, the J gene TRBJ2-2; D may be TRBD1 (5 bases). The CDR3 length is 15 residues. Germline V lookup: CDR1 LGHNA, CDR2 YNFKEQ. With 3 bases removed from V and 1 base from J, the gap between germline ends came to 9 bases. DNA for the CDR3: TGTGCCAGCAGCCAGGAGACAGAGAACACCGGGGAGCTGTTTTTT. It translates to CASSQETENTGELFF.

The chain recombines TRBV14 with TRBJ1-3; TRBD1 is a possible D gene (6 bases). This CDR3 region has 15 residues. From germline, CDR1 is SGHDN and CDR2 FVKESK. V was pared by 2 bases and J by 6 bases, with 14 bases between. The CDR3 DNA reads TGTGCCAGCAGCCAAAACACAGGGCTAACAAACACCATATATTTT. It encodes CASSQNTGLTNTIYF.

This chain joins TRBV2 and TRBJ1-1, with D tentatively TRBD1 (6 bases). Per germline, CDR1 SNHLY and CDR2 FYNNEI. The CDR3 is 14 residues long. Trimming took 9 bases from V and 2 from J, leaving 16 bases between them. The CDR3 DNA sequence: TGTGCCAGTGGGGCAGGGGCCATTAACACTGAAGCTTTCTTT. Translation gives CASGAGAINTEAFF.